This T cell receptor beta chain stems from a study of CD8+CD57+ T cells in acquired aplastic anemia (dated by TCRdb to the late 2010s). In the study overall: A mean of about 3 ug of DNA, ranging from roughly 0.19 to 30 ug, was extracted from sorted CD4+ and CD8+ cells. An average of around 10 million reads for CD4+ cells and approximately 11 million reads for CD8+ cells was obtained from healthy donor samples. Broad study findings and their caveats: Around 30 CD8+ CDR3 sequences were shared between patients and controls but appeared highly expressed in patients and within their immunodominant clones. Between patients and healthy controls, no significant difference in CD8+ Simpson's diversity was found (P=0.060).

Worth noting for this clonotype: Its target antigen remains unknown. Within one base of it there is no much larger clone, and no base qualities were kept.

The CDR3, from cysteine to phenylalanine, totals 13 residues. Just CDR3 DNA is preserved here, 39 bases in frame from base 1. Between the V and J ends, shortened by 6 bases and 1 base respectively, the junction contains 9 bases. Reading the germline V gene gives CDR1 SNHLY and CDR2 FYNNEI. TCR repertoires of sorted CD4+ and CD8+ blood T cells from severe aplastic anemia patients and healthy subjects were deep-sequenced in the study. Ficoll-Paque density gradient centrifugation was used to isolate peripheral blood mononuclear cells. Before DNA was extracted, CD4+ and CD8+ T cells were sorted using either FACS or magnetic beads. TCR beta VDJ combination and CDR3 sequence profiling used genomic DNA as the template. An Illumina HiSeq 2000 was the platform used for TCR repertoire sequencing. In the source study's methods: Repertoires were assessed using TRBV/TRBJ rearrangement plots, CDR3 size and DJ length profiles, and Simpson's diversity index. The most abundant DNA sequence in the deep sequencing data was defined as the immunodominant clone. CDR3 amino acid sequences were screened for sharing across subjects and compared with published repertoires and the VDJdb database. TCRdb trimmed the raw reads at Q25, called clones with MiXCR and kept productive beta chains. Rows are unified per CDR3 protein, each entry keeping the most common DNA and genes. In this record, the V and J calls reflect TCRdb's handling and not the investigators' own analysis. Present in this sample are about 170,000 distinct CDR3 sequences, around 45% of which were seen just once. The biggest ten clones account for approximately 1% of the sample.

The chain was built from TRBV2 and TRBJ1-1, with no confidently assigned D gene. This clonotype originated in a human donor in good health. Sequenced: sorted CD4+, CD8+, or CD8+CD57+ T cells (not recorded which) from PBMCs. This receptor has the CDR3 CASRAYGNTEAFF. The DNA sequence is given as TGTGCCAGCAGAGCTTACGGGAACACTGAAGCTTTCTTT.